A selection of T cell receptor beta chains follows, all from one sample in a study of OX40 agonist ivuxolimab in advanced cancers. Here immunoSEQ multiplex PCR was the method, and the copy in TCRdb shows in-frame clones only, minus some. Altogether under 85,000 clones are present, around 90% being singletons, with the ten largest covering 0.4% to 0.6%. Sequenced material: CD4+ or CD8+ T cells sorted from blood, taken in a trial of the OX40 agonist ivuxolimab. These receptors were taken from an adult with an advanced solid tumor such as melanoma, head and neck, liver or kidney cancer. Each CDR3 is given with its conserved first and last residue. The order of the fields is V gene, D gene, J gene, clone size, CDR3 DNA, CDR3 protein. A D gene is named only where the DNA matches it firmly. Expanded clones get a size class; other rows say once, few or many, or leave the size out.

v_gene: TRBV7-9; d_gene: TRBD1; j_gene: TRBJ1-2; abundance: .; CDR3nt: TGTGCCAGCAGCTTAATGGAGGGGGCAGGTGGCTACACCTTC; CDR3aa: CASSLMEGAGGYTF
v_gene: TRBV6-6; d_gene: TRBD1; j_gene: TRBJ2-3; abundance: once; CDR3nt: TGTGCCAGCAGTTACCCCAGGGGGCGCCGTACAGATACGCAGTATTTT; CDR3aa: CASSYPRGRRTDTQYF
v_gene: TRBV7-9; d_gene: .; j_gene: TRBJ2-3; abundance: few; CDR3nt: TGTGCCAGCAGCCCCAGAGGCCCAGATACGCAGTATTTT; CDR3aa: CASSPRGPDTQYF
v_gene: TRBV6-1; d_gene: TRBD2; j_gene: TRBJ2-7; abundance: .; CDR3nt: TGTGCCAGCAGTGCCGGCCGGGGGGGCGAGCAGTACTTC; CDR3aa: CASSAGRGGEQYF
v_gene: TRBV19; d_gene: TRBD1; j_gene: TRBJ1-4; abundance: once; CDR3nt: TGTGCCAGTAGTATGGACAGGGGGCTTGAAAAACTGTTTTTT; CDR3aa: CASSMDRGLEKLFF
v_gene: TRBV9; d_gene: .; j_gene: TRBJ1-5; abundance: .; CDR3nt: TGTGCCAGCAGCGTCGGCCCCGTGGGATTTCAGCCCCAGCATTTT; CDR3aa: CASSVGPVGFQPQHF
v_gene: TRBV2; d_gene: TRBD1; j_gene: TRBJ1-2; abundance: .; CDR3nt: TGTGCCAGCCACAGGGGGACAGCGGATGGCTACACCTTC; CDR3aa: CASHRGTADGYTF
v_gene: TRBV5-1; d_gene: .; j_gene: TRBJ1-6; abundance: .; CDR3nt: TGCGCCAGCAGCTTCATGGAGGGGCGGCTGTCGGCCCTCCACTTT; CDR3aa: CASSFMEGRLSALHF
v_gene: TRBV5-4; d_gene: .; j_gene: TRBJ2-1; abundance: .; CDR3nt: TGTGCCAGCAGCTTGTTGGCCGGGGGGCACAATGAGCAGTTCTTC; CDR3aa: CASSLLAGGHNEQFF
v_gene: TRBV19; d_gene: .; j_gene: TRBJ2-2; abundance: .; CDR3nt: TGTGCCAGTAGTATACCTGACAGGCGGAACACCGGGGAGCTGTTTTTT; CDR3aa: CASSIPDRRNTGELFF
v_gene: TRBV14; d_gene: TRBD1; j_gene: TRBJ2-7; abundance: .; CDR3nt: TGTGCCAGCAGCCAAGATTTAGGTTCTTACGGGACAGTCGTCTACGAGCAGTACTTC; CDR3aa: CASSQDLGSYGTVVYEQYF
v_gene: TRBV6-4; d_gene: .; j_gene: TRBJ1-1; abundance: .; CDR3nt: TGTGCCAGCAGTGACTGGATCGGCACTGAAGCTTTCTTT; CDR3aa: CASSDWIGTEAFF
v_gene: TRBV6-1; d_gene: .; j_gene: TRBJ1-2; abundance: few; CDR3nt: TGTGCCAGCAGTGAAGGGGTGGGGGATGGCTACACCTTC; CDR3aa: CASSEGVGDGYTF
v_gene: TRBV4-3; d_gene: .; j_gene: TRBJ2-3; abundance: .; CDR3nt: TGCGCCAGCAGCCCCCCCCGGGGCACAGATACGCAGTATTTT; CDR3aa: CASSPPRGTDTQYF
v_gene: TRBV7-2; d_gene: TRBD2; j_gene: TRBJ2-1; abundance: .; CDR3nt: TGTGCCAGCAGCTCCCAGCGGGGGGGCCTTTATGAGCAGTTCTTC; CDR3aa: CASSSQRGGLYEQFF
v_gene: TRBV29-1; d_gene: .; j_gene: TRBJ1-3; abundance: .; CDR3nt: TGCAGCGTGGATACAGGAGACTCTGGAAACACCATATATTTT; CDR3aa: CSVDTGDSGNTIYF
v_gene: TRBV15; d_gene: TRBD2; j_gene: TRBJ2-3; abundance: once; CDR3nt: TGTGCCACCAGCAGAGATCTAGCGGCAGATACGCAGTATTTT; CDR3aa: CATSRDLAADTQYF
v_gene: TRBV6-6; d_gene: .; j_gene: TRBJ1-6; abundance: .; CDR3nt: TGTGCCAGCAGAAACGACAGGTTGGATTCACCCCTCCACTTT; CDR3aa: CASRNDRLDSPLHF
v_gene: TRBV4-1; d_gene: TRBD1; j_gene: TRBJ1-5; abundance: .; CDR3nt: TGCGCCAGCAGCCAAGATTTGGGGACAGGGGATCAGCCCCAGCATTTT; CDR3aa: CASSQDLGTGDQPQHF
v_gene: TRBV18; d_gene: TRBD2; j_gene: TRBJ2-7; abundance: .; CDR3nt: TGTGCCAGCTCACGGCAGGCGGGGACTACCCGGGAGCAGTACTTC; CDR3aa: CASSRQAGTTREQYF